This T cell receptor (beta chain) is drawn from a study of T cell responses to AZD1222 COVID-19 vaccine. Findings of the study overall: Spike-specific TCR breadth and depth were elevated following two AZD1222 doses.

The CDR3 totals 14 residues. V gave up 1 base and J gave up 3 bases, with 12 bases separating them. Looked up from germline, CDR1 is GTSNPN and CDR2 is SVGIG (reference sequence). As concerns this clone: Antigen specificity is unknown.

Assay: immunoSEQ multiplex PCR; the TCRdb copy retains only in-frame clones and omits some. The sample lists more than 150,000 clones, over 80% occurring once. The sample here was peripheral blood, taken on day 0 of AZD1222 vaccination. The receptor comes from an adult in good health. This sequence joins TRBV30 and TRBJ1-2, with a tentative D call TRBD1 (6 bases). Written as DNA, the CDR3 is TGTGCCTGGAGTGACTACAGGGAGGACTATGGCTACACCTTC. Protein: CAWSDYREDYGYTF.